This T cell receptor beta chain was sequenced during a study of blood T cell repertoires in COVID-19. Study at large: In each case, the material was cDNA or gDNA derived from T cells, B-cell-depleted T cells, or PBMCs.

Per the authors' pipeline: It was from reference gene primer amplification that nucleated cell counts were estimated. Sequencing used immunoSEQ multiplex PCR; TCRdb keeps in-frame clones, though not all of them. That table supplies the V and J calls and clone size; D and trimming were determined from the DNA. The sample holds just over 250,000 clones; more than 75% are singletons and the top ten take 8.5% to 10%. The V end was cut by 4 bases, the J end by 6 bases, with 13 bases between. Germline values: CDR1 SGHRS, CDR2 YFSETQ. The CDR3 totals 14 residues. What was sequenced was peripheral blood. This receptor was obtained from a man between 40 and 49 years old who had recovered from COVID-19. The V gene is TRBV5-1, the J gene TRBJ2-2, with a possible D match to TRBD2 (6 bases). CDR3 loop: CASSGDWRSGELFF. In DNA, the CDR3 is TGCGCCAGCAGCGGGGACTGGCGCTCCGGGGAGCTGTTTTTT.